The rows below give T cell receptor beta chains drawn from one sample of a study of molecular identifiers for immune sequencing clone quantification. TCRdb processed the PCR reads anew with MiXCR; each CDR3 protein has one entry. The sample has tens of thousands of distinct CDR3 sequences; approximately 22% are singletons. Source material: naive CD8+ T cells from blood, with Jurkat cell RNA spiked in. These receptors originate from a human donor in good health. Some libraries in this study had Jurkat cell RNA spiked in. Each CDR3 is given with its conserved first and last residue. A D gene is named only where the DNA matches it firmly. For some rows the clone size is stated as once, few or many, or as a class when expanded; others skip it.

v_call: TRBV4-3
d_call: .
clone_size: many
j_call: TRBJ2-2
cdr3_nt: TGCGCCAGCAGCCAAGATCCCTCCTCGTCAGCCGGGGAGCTGTTTTTT
cdr3_aa: CASSQDPSSSAGELFF

v_call: TRBV5-3
d_call: TRBD1
clone_size: .
j_call: TRBJ1-1
cdr3_nt: TGTGCCAGCAGCTTGAGGACAGGAGGAAGGCCGGGGGACACTGAAGCTTTCTTT
cdr3_aa: CASSLRTGGRPGDTEAFF

v_call: TRBV14
d_call: .
clone_size: .
j_call: TRBJ2-1
cdr3_nt: TGTGCCAGCAGCCAAGTGGCTTCGGCCTACAATGAGCAGTTCTTC
cdr3_aa: CASSQVASAYNEQFF

v_call: TRBV6-5
d_call: TRBD2
clone_size: many
j_call: TRBJ2-2
cdr3_nt: TGTGCCAGCAGTTACGGGGAGGGCGCCGGGGAGCTGTTTTTT
cdr3_aa: CASSYGEGAGELFF

v_call: TRBV20-1
d_call: .
clone_size: many
j_call: TRBJ2-5
cdr3_nt: TGCAGTGCTAAGGACGGAGAAAGAAGAGAGACCCAGTACTTC
cdr3_aa: CSAKDGERRETQYF

v_call: TRBV29-1
d_call: .
clone_size: many
j_call: TRBJ2-7
cdr3_nt: TGCAGCGTTGGCAGTCCCGAGCAGTACTTC
cdr3_aa: CSVGSPEQYF

v_call: TRBV4-3
d_call: .
clone_size: few
j_call: TRBJ1-4
cdr3_nt: TGCGCCAGCAGCCAAGACGCGGCAGGGACTAATGAAAAACTGTTTTTT
cdr3_aa: CASSQDAAGTNEKLFF

v_call: TRBV5-1
d_call: TRBD2
clone_size: many
j_call: TRBJ2-7
cdr3_nt: TGCGCCAGCAGCCAGCCGGGACTAGTCTACGAGCAGTACTTC
cdr3_aa: CASSQPGLVYEQYF

v_call: TRBV24-1
d_call: .
clone_size: few
j_call: TRBJ2-2
cdr3_nt: TGTGCCACCAGTGAAACAAACACCGGGGAGCTGTTTTTT
cdr3_aa: CATSETNTGELFF

v_call: TRBV27
d_call: .
clone_size: .
j_call: TRBJ1-5
cdr3_nt: TGTGCCAGCAGTTTATGGTGGCCGCAGCCCCAGCATTTT
cdr3_aa: CASSLWWPQPQHF

v_call: TRBV7-9
d_call: TRBD1
clone_size: many
j_call: TRBJ2-6
cdr3_nt: TGTGCCAGCAGCTCGACGGATACTGGACAGGGGGCGAGGGGGGCCAACGTCCTGACTTTC
cdr3_aa: CASSSTDTGQGARGANVLTF